The 29 T cell receptor beta chains below were found in one sample sequenced in a study of cytomegalovirus exposure and HLA in healthy donors (dated by TCRdb to about 2017). Preparation of the library involved the immunoSEQ multiplex PCR assay. A mixture of 60 forward primers for TCR Vbeta segments and 13 reverse primers for TCR Jbeta segments was used in the multiplex PCR. The clones in this table, taken by TCRdb from immuneACCESS, are in-frame only. Not every clone is retained; where verified, under half of the shortfall comes from an unresolved V gene, and the cause of the rest is unknown. This sample lists some 190,000 clones; 70% to 75% were detected once. The ten most abundant clones make up about 4.8% of the sample. The sequenced sample was PBMCs. The receptor set was obtained from a man aged 30 to 39 in good health and CMV-seropositive.

This clone was recorded a few times. The V and J genes are TRBV29-1 and TRBJ2-5, with 10 bases lining up with TRBD2. CDR1 and CDR2 from the germline V gene are SQVTM and ANQGSEA. The length of the CDR3 is 16 residues. Germline trimming cut 0 bases from V and 5 bases from J; bases unmatched to any gene: 9. In DNA, the CDR3 is TGCAGCGTTGAAGATCGGACTAGCGGAGGGGGGGAGACCCAGTACTTC. Protein: CSVEDRTSGGGETQYF.

This clone came up once. The chain has TRBV7-9 and TRBJ2-7, with D perhaps TRBD2 (6 bases). Germline CDR1 is SEHNR and CDR2 is FQNEAQ (reference sequence). Trimming removed 7 bases at V and 0 bases at J, with 10 bases between. The CDR3 is made up of 13 amino acids. CDR3 DNA sequence: TGTGCCAGCACCAGGCGGGACTCCTACGAGCAGTACTTC. It yields the protein CASTRRDSYEQYF.

The chain employs TRBV27 and TRBJ1-2; D remains unclear. The germline V gene has CDR1 MNHEY and CDR2 SMNVEV (reference sequence). The CDR3 length is 14 residues. Trimming shortened V by 0 bases and J by 4 bases, and 9 bases separated the two germline ends. The CDR3 sequence: CASSLSRGPYGYTF. CDR3 DNA: TGTGCCAGCAGTTTATCGAGAGGGCCCTATGGCTACACCTTC.

The chain has TRBV10-2 and TRBJ2-3; 10 nucleotides line up with TRBD1. Germline CDR1 is WSHSY and CDR2 is SAAADI. The CDR3 has 15 residues. The junction had 11 bases not matched to a gene; V was cut back by 10 bases and J by 4 bases. CDR3 amino acids: CATTPGQGSPDTQYF. CDR3 coding DNA: TGCGCCACCACTCCGGGACAGGGGAGCCCAGATACGCAGTATTTT.

The chain carries TRBV9 and TRBJ1-1; D uncertain. The CDR3 sequence is 14 residues long. Germline CDR1 is SGDLS and CDR2 is YYNGEE. V lost 3 bases and J lost 5, with 14 bases in between. The CDR3 nucleotides are TGTGCCAGCAGCGCCGGGCCGGGAGGGACTGAAGCTTTCTTT. This encodes CASSAGPGGTEAFF.

The chain combines TRBV19 with TRBJ2-3; a weak D match, TRBD2 (6 bases). CDR1 and CDR2 (germline): LNHDA, SQIVND (reference sequence). The CDR3 covers 16 residues. V was clipped by 5 bases and J by 1 base, with 16 bases between them. The DNA of the CDR3 is TGTGCCAGTAGTTCTCAGGGTGGAGGGGGCACAGATACGCAGTATTTT. Its translation: CASSSQGGGGTDTQYF.

This chain links TRBV30 with TRBJ2-7; no firm D call. Trimming removed 1 base from V and 3 bases from J, with 13 bases in between. The CDR3 consists of 14 residues. CDR1 GTSNPN and CDR2 SVGIG come from the germline V gene (reference sequence). CDR3 in amino acids: CAWSGSADNYEQYF. The CDR3 DNA is TGTGCCTGGAGTGGATCTGCGGATAACTACGAGCAGTACTTC.

This chain uses TRBV5-1 with TRBJ2-1, with 8 bases identical to TRBD2. The CDR3 totals 14 residues. V was pared by 5 bases and J by 7 bases, with 8 bases of the junction left unmatched. The V gene's germline CDR1 is SGHRS and CDR2 YFSETQ. The CDR3 DNA reads TGCGCCAGCAGAAACGGGGGGGCGGGGAATGAGCAGTTCTTC. Translating it yields CASRNGGAGNEQFF.

This clone came up once. The chain is built from TRBV15 and TRBJ2-5; 11 bases are shared with TRBD2. The CDR3 runs 16 residues. Looked up from germline, CDR1 is LNHNV and CDR2 is YYDKDF (reference sequence). The J segment lost 7 bases and the V segment lost 5 bases, leaving 12 bases of the junction unmatched. CDR3 amino acids: CATSARLAGGIATQYF. CDR3 coding DNA: TGTGCCACCAGCGCGCGTCTAGCGGGAGGAATCGCGACCCAGTACTTC.

This chain uses TRBV29-1 with TRBJ1-1, with TRBD1 identical over 7 bases. This CDR3 contains 14 residues. Germline trimming cut 6 bases from V and 5 bases from J; bases unmatched to any gene: 12. Germline CDR1 and CDR2: SQVTM and ANQGSEA. CDR3 residues: CSVERQGGGTEAFF. In DNA form, the CDR3 reads TGCAGCGTAGAAAGACAGGGAGGAGGAACTGAAGCTTTCTTT.

This chain uses TRBV10-3 with TRBJ1-2, with a weak D call TRBD1 (5 bases). This CDR3 is 17 amino acids long. The germline CDR1 and CDR2 sequences are ENHRY and SYGVKD. Trimming left V 0 bases short and J 2 bases short, with 16 bases between. The CDR3 bases are TGTGCCATCAGTGAGTCGCCACGGGGGGTTGTAAACTATGGCTACACCTTC. Translating gives CAISESPRGVVNYGYTF.

The rearrangement links TRBV29-1 to TRBJ2-1; TRBD1 matches at 7 bases. Germline CDR1 and CDR2: SQVTM and ANQGSEA. Losses at the gene ends were 7 bases for V and 9 bases for J; bases not matched to a gene: 18. This CDR3 is 15 amino acids long. The CDR3 sequence is CSARGARQGDLEQFF. The DNA of the CDR3 is TGCAGCGCCAGAGGGGCTAGGCAGGGGGATCTTGAGCAGTTCTTC.

This clone was detected only once. V is TRBV6-1 and J is TRBJ2-5, with a tentative D call TRBD1 (5 bases). The J call may be mistaken, given a closer DNA end match to TRBJ2-7. CDR3 size: 12 residues. CDR1 MNHNS and CDR2 SASEGT come from the germline V gene. The CDR3 reads CASRGASYEQYF. The CDR3, as DNA: TGTGCCAGCAGAGGGGCCTCCTACGAGCAGTACTTC.

The chain employs TRBV19 and TRBJ2-7, with TRBD2 identical over 10 bases. This CDR3 comprises 15 residues. The V gene's germline CDR1 is LNHDA and CDR2 SQIVND (reference sequence). After removal of 6 bases from V and 4 bases from J, the junction contained 9 bases not matched to a gene. CDR3 DNA sequence: TGTGCCAGTAGGAAAGCTAGCGGGGGACTTTACGAGCAGTACTTC. It is translated as CASRKASGGLYEQYF.

The chain couples TRBV5-4 to TRBJ2-1; TRBD2 matches at 15 bases. CDR1 is SGHNT and CDR2 is YYREEE in the germline V gene (reference sequence). The CDR3 totals 18 residues. The junction had 4 bases not matched to a gene; V was cut back by 0 bases and J by 3 bases. The CDR3 nucleotides are TGTGCCAGCAGCTTGGGGGGACTAGCGGGAGGTAACTACAATGAGCAGTTCTTC. Translation gives CASSLGGLAGGNYNEQFF.

This clone occurred a few times. The chain uses TRBV10-3 and TRBJ2-2; tentative D call: TRBD1 (6 bases). From germline, CDR1 is ENHRY and CDR2 SYGVKD. The CDR3 spans 16 residues. The V gene lost 3 bases and the J gene lost 1 base, with 12 bases spanning the gap. The CDR3 DNA reads as TGTGCCATCAGTGACCGAGGACAGAAGAACACCGGGGAGCTGTTTTTT. Amino acid sequence: CAISDRGQKNTGELFF.

This chain uses TRBV11-2 with TRBJ2-1; maybe TRBD2 (6 bases). V was cut by 1 base and J by 6 bases, with 10 bases left in between. Germline lookup yields CDR1 SGHAT and CDR2 FQNNGV. The CDR3 spans 14 residues. This chain's CDR3 is CASSLGQRANEQFF. Written as DNA, the CDR3 is TGTGCCAGCAGCTTAGGACAGCGGGCCAATGAGCAGTTCTTC.

This chain links TRBV4-2 with TRBJ2-5, with TRBD2 identical over 8 bases. The CDR3 length is 14 residues. After removal of 9 bases from V and 0 bases from J, the junction contained 6 bases not matched to a gene. The V gene's germline CDR1 is LGHNA and CDR2 YNFKEQ. CDR3 sequence reads: CASGTRGDQETQYF. CDR3 DNA: TGTGCCAGTGGGACTAGAGGGGACCAAGAGACCCAGTACTTC.

Of note for this clone: One end of the junction varies from germline; a read error may be responsible. The rearrangement uses TRBV7-7 and TRBJ2-1, with 10 bases aligning to TRBD1. CDR3 length: 13 residues. Germline values: CDR1 SSHAT, CDR2 FNYEAQ (reference sequence). CDR3 amino acids: CASSLDRGHEQFF. In DNA form, the CDR3 reads TGTGCTAGCAGCTTAGACAGGGGGCATGAGCAGTTCTTC.

The V gene is TRBV4-2, the J gene TRBJ2-7; 13 bases are shared with TRBD2. Looked up from germline, CDR1 is LGHNA and CDR2 is YNFKEQ. The V segment lost 3 bases and the J segment 3 bases; nucleotides outside the gene matches: 8. There are 17 residues in the CDR3. The CDR3 here is CASSQPAGTSGIYEQYF. DNA for the CDR3: TGTGCCAGCAGCCAGCCCGCCGGGACTAGCGGGATCTACGAGCAGTACTTC.

This clone was detected only once. The chain uses TRBV11-2 and TRBJ1-3; D unresolved. The V end lost 3 bases, the J end lost 0 bases, and 12 bases lay between the germline ends. CDR1 SGHAT and CDR2 FQNNGV come from the germline V gene. The CDR3 is 16 amino acids. CDR3 residues: CASSFGGKSSGNTIYF. CDR3 in DNA: TGTGCCAGCAGCTTCGGAGGGAAAAGCTCTGGAAACACCATATATTTT.

The chain uses TRBV30 and TRBJ1-5; D may be TRBD1 (6 bases). The length of the CDR3 is 16 residues. V gave up 1 base and J gave up 0 bases, with 13 bases separating them. CDR1 is GTSNPN and CDR2 is SVGIG in the germline V gene (reference sequence). CDR3 sequence reads: CAWSGVQGYSNQPQHF. The CDR3 DNA reads as TGTGCCTGGAGTGGGGTCCAGGGGTATAGCAATCAGCCCCAGCATTTT. The variable domain in full, completed from reference TRBV30 and TRBJ1-5, reads SQTIHQWPATLVQPVGSPLSLECTVEGTSNPNLYWYRQAAGRGLQLLFYSVGIGQISSEVPQNLSASRPQDRQFILSSKKLLLSDSGFYLCAWSGVQGYSNQPQHFGDGTRLSIL.

The chain combines TRBV30 with TRBJ2-1; TRBD2 matches at 9 bases. This CDR3 spans 13 amino acids. V shed 3 bases and J 7 bases; nucleotides not matched to a gene: 4. Germline V gene data show CDR1 as GTSNPN and CDR2 as SVGIG (reference sequence). CDR3 residues: CAWRSSGVNEQFF. For the CDR3, the DNA is TGTGCCTGGAGGTCTAGCGGGGTGAATGAGCAGTTCTTC. The variable domain in full, with the rest retrieved from reference TRBV30 and TRBJ2-1, is SQTIHQWPATLVQPVGSPLSLECTVEGTSNPNLYWYRQAAGRGLQLLFYSVGIGQISSEVPQNLSASRPQDRQFILSSKKLLLSDSGFYLCAWRSSGVNEQFFGPGTRLTVL.

There are a few counts of this clone. The chain links TRBV27 to TRBJ1-5; TRBD1 matches at 7 bases. This CDR3 is built from 14 residues. V was clipped by 6 bases and J by 5 bases; unmatched bases: 7. From germline, CDR1 is MNHEY and CDR2 SMNVEV (reference sequence). The CDR3 DNA is TGTGCCAGCAGGCCACCGGGACAGCATCAGCCCCAGCATTTT. Protein: CASRPPGQHQPQHF.

The chain employs TRBV10-2 and TRBJ1-1; possibly TRBD1 for D (5 bases). CDR3 length: 14 amino acids. Germline V CDR1 and CDR2: WSHSY, SAAADI. V lost 3 bases, J lost 4 bases, and 12 bases lay in between. The CDR3 reads CASSERGFGTEAFF. CDR3 sequence (DNA): TGCGCCAGCAGTGAAAGGGGATTTGGCACTGAAGCTTTCTTT.

The chain recombines TRBV7-2 with TRBJ1-3; D is unclear. The ends were cut back, 5 bases at V and 0 bases at J, with 5 bases in the middle. This CDR3 comprises 13 residues. Germline V gene sequence: CDR1 SGHTA, CDR2 FQGNSA. The CDR3 DNA reads TGTGCCAGCAGCCCGGGCTCTGGAAACACCATATATTTT. This sequence encodes CASSPGSGNTIYF.

The rearrangement uses TRBV28 and TRBJ1-2, with D perhaps matching TRBD1 (6 bases). The CDR3 is made up of 10 amino acids. CDR1 MDHEN and CDR2 SYDVKM come from the germline V gene. The DNA for the CDR3 is TGTGTCATTCAGGGGTTCGGCTACACCTTC. Translated: CVIQGFGYTF.

The chain couples TRBV19 to TRBJ2-5; 8 positions agree with TRBD2. This CDR3 is 13 amino acids long. Trimming at V came to 3 bases and at J to 5 bases, leaving 2 bases not matched to a gene. CDR1 and CDR2 from the germline V gene are LNHDA and SQIVND (reference sequence). The CDR3 DNA follows: TGTGCCAGTAGTATGCAGCGGGGGGAGACCCAGTACTTC. Its protein is CASSMQRGETQYF.

This chain connects TRBV10-1 to TRBJ1-1, with 9 bases aligning to TRBD1. Germline CDR1 is WNHNN and CDR2 is SYGVQD (reference sequence). Trimming removed 6 bases from V and 1 base from J; junction bases left unmatched: 9. This CDR3 has 16 residues. The CDR3 nucleotides read TGCGCCAGCAGCCCCCCGACAGGGGGGAGGAACACTGAAGCTTTCTTT. Translated: CASSPPTGGRNTEAFF.